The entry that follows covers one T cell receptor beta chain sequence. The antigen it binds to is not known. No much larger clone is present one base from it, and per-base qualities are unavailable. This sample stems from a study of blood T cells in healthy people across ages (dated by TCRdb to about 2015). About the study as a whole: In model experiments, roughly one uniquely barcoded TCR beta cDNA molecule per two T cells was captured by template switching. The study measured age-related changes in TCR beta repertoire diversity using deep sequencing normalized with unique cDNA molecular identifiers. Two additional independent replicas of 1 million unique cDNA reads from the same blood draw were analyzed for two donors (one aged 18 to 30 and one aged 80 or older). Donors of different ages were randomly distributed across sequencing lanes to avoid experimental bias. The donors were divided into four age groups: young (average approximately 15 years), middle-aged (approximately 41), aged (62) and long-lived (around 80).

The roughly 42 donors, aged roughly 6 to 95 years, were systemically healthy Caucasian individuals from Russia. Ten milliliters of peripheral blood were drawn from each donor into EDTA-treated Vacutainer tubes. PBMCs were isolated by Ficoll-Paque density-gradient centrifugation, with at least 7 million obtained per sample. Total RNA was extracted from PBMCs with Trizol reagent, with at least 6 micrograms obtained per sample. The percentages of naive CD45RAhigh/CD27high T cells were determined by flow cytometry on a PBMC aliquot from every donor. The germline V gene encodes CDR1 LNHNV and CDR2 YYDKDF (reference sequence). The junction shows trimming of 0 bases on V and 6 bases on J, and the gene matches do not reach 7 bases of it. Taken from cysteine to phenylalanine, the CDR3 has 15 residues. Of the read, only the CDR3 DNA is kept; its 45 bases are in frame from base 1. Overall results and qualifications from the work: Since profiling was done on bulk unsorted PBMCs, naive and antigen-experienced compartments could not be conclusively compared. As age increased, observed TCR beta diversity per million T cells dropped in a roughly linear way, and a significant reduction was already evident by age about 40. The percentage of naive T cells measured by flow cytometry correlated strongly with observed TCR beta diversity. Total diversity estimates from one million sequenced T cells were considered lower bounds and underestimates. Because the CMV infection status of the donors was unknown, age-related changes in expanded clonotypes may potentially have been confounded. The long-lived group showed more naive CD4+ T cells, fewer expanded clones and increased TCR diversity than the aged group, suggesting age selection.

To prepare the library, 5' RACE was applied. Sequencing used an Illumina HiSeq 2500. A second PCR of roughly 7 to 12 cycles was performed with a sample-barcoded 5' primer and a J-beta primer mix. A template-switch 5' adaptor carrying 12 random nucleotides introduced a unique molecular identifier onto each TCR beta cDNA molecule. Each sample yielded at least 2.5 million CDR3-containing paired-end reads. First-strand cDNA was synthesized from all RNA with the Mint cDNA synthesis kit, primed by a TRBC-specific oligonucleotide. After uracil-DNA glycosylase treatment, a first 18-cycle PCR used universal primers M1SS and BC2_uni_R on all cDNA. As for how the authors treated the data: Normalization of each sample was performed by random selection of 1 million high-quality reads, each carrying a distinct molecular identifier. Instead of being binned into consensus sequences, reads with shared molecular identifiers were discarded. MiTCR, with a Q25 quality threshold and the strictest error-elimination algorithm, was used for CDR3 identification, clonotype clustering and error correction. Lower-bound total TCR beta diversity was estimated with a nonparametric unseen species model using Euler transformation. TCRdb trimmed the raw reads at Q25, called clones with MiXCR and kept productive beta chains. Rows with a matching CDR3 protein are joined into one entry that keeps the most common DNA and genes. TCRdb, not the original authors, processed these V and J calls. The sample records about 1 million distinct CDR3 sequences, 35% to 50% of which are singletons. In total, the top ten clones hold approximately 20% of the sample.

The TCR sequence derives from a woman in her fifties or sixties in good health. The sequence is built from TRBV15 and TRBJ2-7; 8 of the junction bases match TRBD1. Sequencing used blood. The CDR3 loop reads CATSRDLGTGREQYF. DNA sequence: TGTGCCACCAGCAGAGATCTAGGGACAGGCCGCGAGCAGTACTTC. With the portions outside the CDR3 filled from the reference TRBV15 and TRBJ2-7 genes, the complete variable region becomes DAMVIQNPRYQVTQFGKPVTLSCSQTLNHNVMYWYQQKSSQAPKLLFHYYDKDFNNEADTPDNFQSRRPNTSFCFLDIRSPGLGDTAMYLCATSRDLGTGREQYFGPGTRLTVT.